These T cell receptor beta chains were read from a single sample in a study of cytomegalovirus exposure and HLA in healthy donors. TCRdb keeps only in-frame clones here, not all; method: immunoSEQ multiplex PCR. The table includes 95,000 to 150,000 clones, more than 55% detected once. Sequenced sample: PBMCs. These TCRs come from a man aged 18 to 35 in good health and CMV-seronegative. The CDR3 runs from the conserved cysteine through the conserved F or W. The order of the fields is D gene, V gene, J gene, clone size, CDR3 protein, CDR3 DNA. The D gene is left open where the match is weak. Where a row states a size, it is once, few, many or the class of an expanded clone; other rows omit it.

d_call: TRBD1; v_call: TRBV11-2; j_call: TRBJ2-7; clone_size: .; cdr3_aa: CASSLYRGYEQYF; cdr3_nt: TGTGCCAGCAGTCTCTACAGGGGGTACGAGCAGTACTTC
d_call: .; v_call: TRBV5-1; j_call: TRBJ1-4; clone_size: .; cdr3_aa: CASSFVSGNNEKLFF; cdr3_nt: TGCGCCAGCAGCTTTGTTTCAGGGAACAATGAAAAACTGTTTTTT
d_call: .; v_call: TRBV27; j_call: TRBJ1-4; clone_size: .; cdr3_aa: CASSSVNEKLFF; cdr3_nt: TGTGCCAGCAGTTCAGTTAATGAAAAACTGTTTTTT
d_call: .; v_call: TRBV6-1; j_call: TRBJ1-1; clone_size: .; cdr3_aa: CACSEAGVRGTEAFF; cdr3_nt: TGTGCCTGCAGTGAAGCTGGGGTGCGGGGCACTGAAGCTTTCTTT
d_call: TRBD1; v_call: TRBV19; j_call: TRBJ1-1; clone_size: .; cdr3_aa: CASSKDRDPNTEAFF; cdr3_nt: TGTGCCAGTAGTAAGGACAGGGATCCGAACACTGAAGCTTTCTTT
d_call: TRBD2; v_call: TRBV2; j_call: TRBJ2-2; clone_size: few; cdr3_aa: CASRETSGESNGELFF; cdr3_nt: TGTGCCAGCAGGGAAACTAGCGGAGAATCAAACGGGGAGCTGTTTTTT
d_call: .; v_call: TRBV5-6; j_call: TRBJ2-1; clone_size: .; cdr3_aa: CASSLAQLALGEQFF; cdr3_nt: TGTGCCAGCAGCTTGGCTCAACTAGCTTTAGGTGAGCAGTTCTTC
d_call: TRBD1; v_call: TRBV2; j_call: TRBJ2-3; clone_size: .; cdr3_aa: CASTPTGISTDTQYF; cdr3_nt: TGTGCCAGCACTCCGACAGGGATAAGCACAGATACGCAGTATTTT
d_call: .; v_call: TRBV11-3; j_call: TRBJ2-1; clone_size: .; cdr3_aa: CASSLMGSKVNEQFF; cdr3_nt: TGTGCCAGCAGCTTAATGGGGAGTAAGGTCAATGAGCAGTTCTTC
d_call: TRBD2; v_call: TRBV19; j_call: TRBJ2-3; clone_size: .; cdr3_aa: CASSILAGRPGDTQYF; cdr3_nt: TGTGCCAGTAGTATCCTAGCGGGAAGGCCTGGGGATACGCAGTATTTT
d_call: .; v_call: TRBV10-3; j_call: TRBJ2-2; clone_size: .; cdr3_aa: CAISYSTGELFF; cdr3_nt: TGTGCCATCAGCTACTCGACCGGGGAGCTGTTTTTT
d_call: .; v_call: TRBV5-6; j_call: TRBJ1-4; clone_size: .; cdr3_aa: CASSLRELLNEKLFF; cdr3_nt: TGTGCCAGCAGCTTGAGAGAGCTCCTTAATGAAAAACTGTTTTTT
d_call: .; v_call: TRBV27; j_call: TRBJ1-5; clone_size: .; cdr3_aa: CASSLLGQPQHF; cdr3_nt: TGTGCCAGCAGTTTACTCGGTCAGCCCCAGCATTTT
d_call: .; v_call: TRBV29-1; j_call: TRBJ2-5; clone_size: once; cdr3_aa: CSASWGDFGTQYF; cdr3_nt: TGCAGCGCCTCTTGGGGGGATTTCGGGACCCAGTACTTC
d_call: TRBD1; v_call: TRBV7-6; j_call: TRBJ2-5; clone_size: .; cdr3_aa: CASSLAGVGQGETQYF; cdr3_nt: TGTGCCAGCAGCTTAGCAGGCGTGGGACAGGGGGAGACCCAGTACTTC
d_call: .; v_call: TRBV5-4; j_call: TRBJ2-2; clone_size: .; cdr3_aa: CASSFVARDTGELFF; cdr3_nt: TGTGCCAGCAGCTTCGTTGCGCGGGACACCGGGGAGCTGTTTTTT
d_call: .; v_call: TRBV11-2; j_call: TRBJ1-4; clone_size: few; cdr3_aa: CASSSQGYLFF; cdr3_nt: TGTGCCAGCAGCTCGCAGGGTTATCTGTTTTTT
d_call: .; v_call: TRBV19; j_call: TRBJ2-1; clone_size: .; cdr3_aa: CASTNPTMGGANEQFF; cdr3_nt: TGTGCCAGTACCAACCCAACCATGGGGGGGGCCAATGAGCAGTTCTTC
d_call: .; v_call: TRBV7-9; j_call: TRBJ2-6; clone_size: few; cdr3_aa: CASSQGGQSGANVLTF; cdr3_nt: TGTGCCAGCAGCCAGGGTGGCCAATCTGGGGCCAACGTCCTGACTTTC
d_call: TRBD2; v_call: TRBV5-6; j_call: TRBJ2-1; clone_size: .; cdr3_aa: CASSDPTSANYNEQFF; cdr3_nt: TGTGCCAGCAGCGACCCCACTAGCGCCAATTACAATGAGCAGTTCTTC
d_call: TRBD1; v_call: TRBV19; j_call: TRBJ1-1; clone_size: .; cdr3_aa: CASSIPGARDRGREAFF; cdr3_nt: TGTGCCAGTAGTATACCCGGGGCCCGGGACAGGGGACGTGAAGCTTTCTTT
d_call: .; v_call: TRBV7-9; j_call: TRBJ2-2; clone_size: .; cdr3_aa: CASSGLGGRAITGELFF; cdr3_nt: TGTGCCAGCAGCGGTCTAGGAGGCCGGGCCATCACCGGGGAGCTGTTTTTT